The 18 T cell receptor beta chains listed next were all sequenced from one sample in a study of spatial heterogeneity in lung cancer. Described time point: sample taken at primary tumor resection. Sequencing of whole RNA from tumor, nontumor lung or frozen PBMC involved no sorting. TCRdb re-called the 5' RACE reads with MiXCR, one entry per CDR3 protein. The repertoire has roughly 36,000 distinct CDR3 sequences, around 5.8% of them found once; the top ten carry around 10%. This specimen consisted of PBMCs, obtained at surgery. These receptors all stem from a male donor with early-stage non-small cell lung cancer.

This clonotype was counted at least ten times. The V and J genes are TRBV10-2 and TRBJ1-2; 8 bases fit TRBD1. The CDR3 length is 13 residues. Germline lookup yields CDR1 WSHSY and CDR2 SAAADI. After removal of 5 bases from V and 7 bases from J, the junction contained 6 bases not matched to a gene. The CDR3 coding sequence is TGCGCCAGCAGTTCGTGGACAGGGAGTGGCTACACCTTC. Its protein product is CASSSWTGSGYTF.

The chain carries TRBV19 and TRBJ2-1; 7 nucleotides agree with TRBD1. The CDR3 sequence is 14 residues long. Looked up from germline, CDR1 is LNHDA and CDR2 is SQIVND (reference sequence). V was clipped by 4 bases and J by 6 bases; unmatched bases: 6. In nucleotides, the CDR3 is TGTGCCAGTAGTAGAGGGGGCTGGGGCAATGAGCAGTTCTTC. This codes for CASSRGGWGNEQFF.

This clonotype was seen many times. The CDR3 DNA follows: TGTGCCAGCAGCCAGTGGACAGGGCTGAACACTGAAGCTTTCTTT. Translation: CASSQWTGLNTEAFF. The J gene is TRBJ1-1, the V gene TRBV4-2; TRBD1 aligns across 8 bases. CDR3 length: 15 amino acids. CDR1 is LGHNA and CDR2 is YNFKEQ in the germline V gene. The trim removed 3 bases at V and 0 bases at J, leaving 3 bases unmatched.

This clonotype was counted many times. This chain links TRBV24-1 with TRBJ1-5, with TRBD1 as a possible D gene (6 bases). V gave up 7 bases and J gave up 0 bases, with 12 bases separating them. Looked up from germline, CDR1 is KGHDR and CDR2 is SFDVKD. The CDR3 runs 15 residues. In DNA form, the CDR3 reads TGTGCCACCAGCAGGGGACTGGATAGCAATCAGCCCCAGCATTTT. This codes for CATSRGLDSNQPQHF.

CDR3 bases: TGTGCCAGCAGTTTAGGCAGGGGGCGGACCTACGAGCAGTACTTC. Residues: CASSLGRGRTYEQYF. The chain is built from TRBV28 and TRBJ2-7, with TRBD1 matching over 8 bases. Germline V CDR1 and CDR2: MDHEN, SYDVKM. CDR3 length equals 15 residues. V was clipped by 2 bases and J by 2 bases; unmatched bases: 5.

This clonotype has more than one count but fewer than ten. The chain uses TRBV5-5 and TRBJ2-3; D could derive from TRBD1 or TRBD2 (5 bases each). Germline assignment: CDR1 SGHKS and CDR2 YYEKEE (reference sequence). V was pared by 3 bases and J by 2 bases, with 16 bases between. The length of the CDR3 is 16 residues. The CDR3 DNA reads as TGTGCCAGCAGCTCAGAGGGACCTACTTACACAGATACGCAGTATTTT. It codes for CASSSEGPTYTDTQYF. Full variable domain (missing parts from reference TRBV5-5 and TRBJ2-3): DAGVTQSPTHLIKTRGQQVTLRCSPISGHKSVSWYQQVLGQGPQFIFQYYEKEERGRGNFPDRFSARQFPNYSSELNVNALLLGDSALYLCASSSEGPTYTDTQYFGPGTRLTVL.

This clonotype appeared many times. The chain employs TRBV6-1 and TRBJ1-1, with 8 bases aligning to TRBD1. This CDR3 spans 13 amino acids. CDR1 is MNHNS, CDR2 SASEGT, per germline. Germline trimming cut 9 bases from V and 1 base from J; bases unmatched to any gene: 4. Here the CDR3 reads CASWDRRNTEAFF. CDR3 DNA sequence: TGTGCCAGTTGGGACAGGAGGAACACTGAAGCTTTCTTT.

This clonotype showed up just a few times. The gene calls are TRBV6-5 and TRBJ1-1; D is perhaps TRBD1 (6 bases). In germline, CDR1 is MNHEY, CDR2 SVGAGI. The CDR3 covers 14 residues. V shed 6 bases and J shed 6 bases, with 17 bases lying between them. CDR3 sequence: CASRTGGALAEAFF. DNA for the CDR3: TGTGCCAGCAGGACCGGGGGGGCGCTCGCTGAAGCTTTCTTT.

V usage is TRBV7-2 and J usage is TRBJ1-1, with D possibly being TRBD1 (6 bases). Germline-derived CDR1 and CDR2 are SGHTA and FQGNSA. The CDR3 has 14 amino acids. The V end lost 1 base, the J end lost 3 bases, and 9 bases lay between the germline ends. The CDR3 here is CASSLVGGYTEAFF. DNA for the CDR3: TGTGCCAGCAGCTTAGTGGGGGGCTACACTGAAGCTTTCTTT.

This clonotype was found a few times. CDR3 loop: CATSDTTNYGYTF. DNA of the CDR3: TGTGCCACCAGTGATACTACTAACTATGGCTACACCTTC. The chain is built from TRBV24-1 and TRBJ1-2; no firm D call. Trimming stripped 3 bases from V and 0 bases from J, with 4 bases between. Germline CDR1 reads KGHDR; CDR2 reads SFDVKD. This CDR3 is built from 13 residues.

This clonotype was counted only a few times. The chain has TRBV18 and TRBJ2-7, with 7 bases identical to TRBD1. Germline V gene data show CDR1 as KGHSH and CDR2 as LQKENI. The V and J ends lost 3 bases and 4 bases, in that order; junction bases with no gene match: 6. CDR3 length equals 14 residues. The CDR3 protein is CASSPGQWVYEQYF. The CDR3 DNA reads as TGTGCCAGCTCACCGGGACAGTGGGTTTACGAGCAGTACTTC.

This clonotype occurred many times. The CDR3 loop reads CASSQGAGAYEQYF. CDR3 nucleotides: TGTGCCAGCAGCCAGGGAGCGGGGGCCTACGAGCAGTACTTC. The chain is built from TRBV4-2 and TRBJ2-7; the match to TRBD2 covers 8 bases. Germline V gene lookup returns CDR1 LGHNA and CDR2 YNFKEQ. The CDR3 covers 14 residues. J gave up 2 bases and V 3 bases, and 3 bases lay outside the gene matches.

This clonotype was seen many times. The chain employs TRBV20-1 and TRBJ2-2; 16 nucleotides line up with TRBD2. The V and J ends lost 1 base and 4 bases, in that order; junction bases with no gene match: 3. The CDR3 consists of 17 residues. Germline V gene lookup returns CDR1 DFQATT and CDR2 SNEGSKA (reference sequence). The CDR3 DNA sequence: TGCAGTGCTAGAGCCGGGACTAGCGGGGGGGCCACCGGGGAGCTGTTTTTT. It is translated as CSARAGTSGGATGELFF.

The chain combines TRBV15 with TRBJ2-3, with 7 bases aligning to TRBD2. The CDR3 has 14 amino acids. V shed 5 bases, J shed 2 bases, and the junction held 4 bases outside the gene matches. Germline V gives CDR1 LNHNV, CDR2 YYDKDF (reference sequence). CDR3 sequence (DNA): TGTGCCACCAGCGACGGGGGGTCCACAGATACGCAGTATTTT. Protein sequence: CATSDGGSTDTQYF.

This clonotype was picked up many times. The rearrangement joins TRBV4-3 to TRBJ2-1; 7 bases agree with TRBD1. The trim removed 0 bases at V and 5 bases at J, leaving 7 bases unmatched. The length of the CDR3 is 16 residues. Germline CDR1 reads LGHNA; CDR2 reads YSLEER. This chain's CDR3 is CASSQDRGTAHNEQFF. As DNA, the CDR3 is TGCGCCAGCAGCCAAGATCGAGGGACAGCGCACAATGAGCAGTTCTTC.

This chain uses TRBV28 with TRBJ1-5, with 9 nucleotides matching TRBD1. The V and J ends lost 6 bases and 1 base, in that order; junction bases with no gene match: 7. The germline CDR1 and CDR2 sequences are MDHEN and SYDVKM. The length of the CDR3 is 16 residues. CDR3 nucleotides: TGTGCCAGCAGGAGAACCGGGACAGGGAGCAATCAGCCCCAGCATTTT. It codes for CASRRTGTGSNQPQHF.

This clonotype has a count of ten or more. This chain links TRBV11-2 with TRBJ2-4, with 8 positions matching TRBD1. Germline V gene lookup returns CDR1 SGHAT and CDR2 FQNNGV. This CDR3 is 17 amino acids long. The V gene end was trimmed by 4 bases and the J gene end by 0 bases; junction bases not matched to a gene: 8. The CDR3 coding sequence is TGTGCCAGCAGCTCCTTCGACAGGGGATTAGCCAAAAACATTCAGTACTTC. Amino acid sequence: CASSSFDRGLAKNIQYF.

This clonotype was seen at least ten times. This rearrangement joins TRBV11-3 to TRBJ2-2; D is perhaps TRBD1 or TRBD2 (5 bases each). The CDR3 sequence is 16 residues long. Deletions cut 1 base from V and 4 bases from J, with 13 bases between. Germline lookup yields CDR1 SGHNT and CDR2 YENEEA. The CDR3 sequence: CASSLGDGALTGELFF. The CDR3 coding sequence is TGTGCCAGCAGCTTAGGGGACGGGGCTCTCACCGGGGAGCTGTTTTTT.